This T cell receptor beta chain emerged from a study of cytomegalovirus exposure and HLA in healthy donors. General study findings and limits: Most TCR sequences were uncommon, yet certain public TCRs appeared in many donors. Cytomegalovirus-associated TCR beta chains were listed, numbering over 150. One later analysis, an examination of the 90 to 150 validation repertoires, found that first-cohort TCR clusters tended to co-occur in them.

Generated by immunoSEQ multiplex PCR, the TCRdb table keeps only in-frame clones and is missing some. This sample has 250,000 to 400,000 clones, with approximately 90% found just once. On this clone: Its antigen is not known.

The CDR3 contains 14 residues. Looked up from germline, CDR1 is LGHNA and CDR2 is YSLEER. Trimming removed 1 base from V and 2 bases from J, with 6 bases in between. Material for sequencing was PBMCs. The chain links TRBV4-3 to TRBJ2-1; D remains unclear. This receptor was identified in a woman aged 30 to 39 in good health and CMV-seropositive. The CDR3 reads CASSQGDTYNEQFF. In nucleotides, the CDR3 is TGCGCCAGCAGCCAAGGGGATACCTACAATGAGCAGTTCTTC.